This T cell receptor beta chain was profiled in a study of CD8+ T cells in alopecia areata. Across the study: Treatment of the treated patients consisted of oral tofacitinib, 5 to 10 mg twice daily. Patients remained on tofacitinib for 6 to 18 months and then went 6 months without it. General observations from the study: Patients shared TCRs less clearly than mice did, possibly for HLA-related reasons. Scalp lesions, especially in alopecia totalis/universalis, had higher clonality than normal scalp.

It was cDNA, reverse transcribed from extracted RNA, that served as the sequencing template. Only in-frame clones appear in the TCRdb table, and some are missing; sequencing was by immunoSEQ multiplex PCR. The repertoire holds about 130,000 clones, with about 60% as singletons. A word on this clone: Its antigen is undetermined.

Trimming left V 5 bases short and J 3 bases short, with 9 bases between. This CDR3 has 13 residues. Looked up from germline, CDR1 is SGHTA and CDR2 is FQGNSA. This rearrangement joins TRBV7-2 to TRBJ2-3; no clear D. The sample was CD4+ T cells sorted from blood, taken at week 0. The receptor's source is a human donor with alopecia areata. CDR3: CASSAARTDTQYF. The CDR3 DNA is TGTGCCAGCAGCGCCGCTAGAACAGATACGCAGTATTTT.